This T cell receptor (beta chain) was recorded in a study of blood T cell repertoires in COVID-19. About the study: Acute and convalescent COVID-19 specimens originated in the United States, Italy and Spain. T cells, B-cell-depleted T cells, or PBMCs provided the cDNA or gDNA that served as material.

Germline CDR1 reads LNHDA; CDR2 reads SQIVND (reference sequence). Between the trimmed V and J ends, which lost 1 base and 6 bases, there was a span of 16 bases. The CDR3 totals 15 residues. The authors' processing: Estimation of nucleated cell counts relied on the amplification of reference gene primers. Assay used: immunoSEQ multiplex PCR; TCRdb lists only in-frame clones, some missing. V, J and clone size were drawn from that table, and D and trimming were deduced from the DNA. The table shows 30,000 to 45,000 clones, with 75% to 90% occurring only once. The sequence was collected from a man between 65 and 85 years old with acute or convalescent COVID-19. The sequenced material came from peripheral blood. The chain recombines TRBV19 with TRBJ2-7, with TRBD1 as a possible D gene (5 bases). The CDR3: CASSIVAQGVGEQYF. CDR3 in DNA: TGTGCCAGTAGTATAGTGGCGCAGGGTGTTGGCGAGCAGTACTTC.